This T cell receptor (beta chain) was obtained from a study of T-cell reconstitution after alpha-beta-depleted transplantation in children. The CDR3 runs to 14 residues. CDR1 SGHAT and CDR2 FQDESV come from the germline V gene (reference sequence). Of note for this clonotype: A junction end diverges from the germline sequence, so it may reflect a read error.

As it was prepared, the TCRbeta library received unique molecular identifiers. TCRdb ran MiXCR on the PCR reads and lists one entry per CDR3 protein. The repertoire holds approximately 350,000 distinct CDR3 sequences, with less than 15% as singletons. V usage is TRBV11-1 and J usage is TRBJ1-5, with unresolved D. This TCR was sampled from a human donor who donated a stem cell graft to a child with Fanconi anemia. The source material was PBMCs, sampled from the stem cell graft. The CDR3: CSSSPKDAGQPQHF. For the CDR3, the DNA is TGTTCCAGCAGCCCAAAGGACGCTGGACAGCCCCAGCATTTT.